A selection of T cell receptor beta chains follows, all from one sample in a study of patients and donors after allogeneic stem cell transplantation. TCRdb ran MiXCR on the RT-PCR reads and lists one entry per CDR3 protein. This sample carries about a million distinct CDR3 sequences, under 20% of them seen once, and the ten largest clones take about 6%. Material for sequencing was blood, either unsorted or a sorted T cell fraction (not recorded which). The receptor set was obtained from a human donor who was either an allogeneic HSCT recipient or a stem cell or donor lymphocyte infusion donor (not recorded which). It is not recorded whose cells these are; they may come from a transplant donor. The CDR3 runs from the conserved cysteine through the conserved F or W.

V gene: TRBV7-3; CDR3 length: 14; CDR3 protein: CASSLTATPGELFF
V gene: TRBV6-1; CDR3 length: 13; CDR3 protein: CASSDWGGYGYTF
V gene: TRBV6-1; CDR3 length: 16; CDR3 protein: CASTVGQGMSNQPQHF
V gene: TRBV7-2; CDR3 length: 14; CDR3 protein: CASSLGPASYEQYF
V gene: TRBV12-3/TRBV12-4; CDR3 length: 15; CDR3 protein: CASSSGTHSNQPQHF
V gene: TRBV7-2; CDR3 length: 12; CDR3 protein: CASSSRVDSAFF
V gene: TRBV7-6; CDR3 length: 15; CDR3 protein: CASSSPEDGDTEAFF
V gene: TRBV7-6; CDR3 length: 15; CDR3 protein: CALGKEGSSYNEQFF
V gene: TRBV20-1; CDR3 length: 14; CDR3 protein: CSASGPPAMETQYF
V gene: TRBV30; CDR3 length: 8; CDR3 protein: CAWGAAFF
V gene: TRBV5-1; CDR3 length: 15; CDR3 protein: CASSRGQGAVETQYF
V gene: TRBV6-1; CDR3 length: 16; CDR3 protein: CASSQQGSSLQETQYF
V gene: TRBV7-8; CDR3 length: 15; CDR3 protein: CASSLARNGNTEAFF
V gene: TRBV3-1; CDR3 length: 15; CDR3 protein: CASSHWVFHTGELFF
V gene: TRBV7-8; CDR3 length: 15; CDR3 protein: CASEAATYSNQPQHF
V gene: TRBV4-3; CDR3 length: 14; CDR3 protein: CASSQDALSGELFF